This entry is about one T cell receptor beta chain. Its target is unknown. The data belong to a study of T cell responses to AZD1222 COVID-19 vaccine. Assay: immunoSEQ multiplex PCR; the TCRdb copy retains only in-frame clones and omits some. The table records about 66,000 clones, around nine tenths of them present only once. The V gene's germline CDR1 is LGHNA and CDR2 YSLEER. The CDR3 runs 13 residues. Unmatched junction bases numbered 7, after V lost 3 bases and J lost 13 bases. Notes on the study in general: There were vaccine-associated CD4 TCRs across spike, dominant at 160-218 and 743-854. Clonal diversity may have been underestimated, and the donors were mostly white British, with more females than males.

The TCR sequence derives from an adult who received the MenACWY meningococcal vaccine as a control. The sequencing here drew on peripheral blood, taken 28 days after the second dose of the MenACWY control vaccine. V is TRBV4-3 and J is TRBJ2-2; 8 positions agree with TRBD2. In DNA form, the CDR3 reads TGCGCCAGCAGCCATAAAGCGGGGACTAGGCTGTTTTTT. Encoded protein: CASSHKAGTRLFF.